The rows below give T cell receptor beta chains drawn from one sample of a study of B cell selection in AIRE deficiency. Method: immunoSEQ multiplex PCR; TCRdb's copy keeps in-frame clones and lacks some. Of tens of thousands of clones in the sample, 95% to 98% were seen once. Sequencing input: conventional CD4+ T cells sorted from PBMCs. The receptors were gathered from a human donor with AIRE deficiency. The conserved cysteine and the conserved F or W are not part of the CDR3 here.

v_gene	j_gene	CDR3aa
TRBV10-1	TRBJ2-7	ASSDQGLAGNQY
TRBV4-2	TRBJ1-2	ASSQGDREHYGYT
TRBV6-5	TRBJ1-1	ASRRRVLSTEAF
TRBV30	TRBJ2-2	AWSVSWGGTGELF
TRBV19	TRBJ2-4	ASNKGSKNIQY
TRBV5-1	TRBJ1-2	ASSLASGGYGYT
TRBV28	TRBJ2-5	ASSTPSGYQETQY
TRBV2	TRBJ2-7	ASRALGEQY
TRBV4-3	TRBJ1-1	ASSQDKPIQAKENTEAF
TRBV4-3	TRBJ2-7	ASSQASDSLGEQY
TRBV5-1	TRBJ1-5	ASSLDGQGNQPQH
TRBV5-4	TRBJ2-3	ASSLEATFGSTDTQY
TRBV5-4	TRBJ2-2	ASSPGLASEGELF
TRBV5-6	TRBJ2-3	ASSRGVDTQY
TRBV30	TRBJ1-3	AWTSQGLSTGNTIY
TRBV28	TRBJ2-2	ASSFWGLGTDYTGELF
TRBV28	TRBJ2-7	ASSPRLGLAGFSYEQY
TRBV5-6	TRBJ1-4	ASSLGWTNEKLF
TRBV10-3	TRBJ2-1	AISGTSGGIEQF
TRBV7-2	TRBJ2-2	ASVQDRLNTGELF
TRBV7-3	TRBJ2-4	ASSLPSRDRFDIQY
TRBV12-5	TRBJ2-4	ASGFGKQGGNIQY